What follows are 6 T cell receptor beta chains derived from one specimen sequenced in a study of T cells after yellow fever vaccination (dated by TCRdb to about 2019). In light of the paper, this sample's treatment or condition label describes: live attenuated yellow fever vaccine strain. To prepare the library, 5' RACE was applied. The instrument given in TCRdb is Illumina NovaSeq 6000. Using fastp trimming at Q25 and MiXCR clonotype assembly, TCRdb reanalyzed the public sequencing data and kept in-frame beta chains. Every distinct CDR3 protein forms one entry, paired with its most common genes and DNA. Across this sample there are some 300,000 distinct CDR3 sequences, with 8.5% to 10% seen only once. Approximately 3.5% of the sample rests with the top ten. The starting material was CD4+ T cells sorted from PBMCs, obtained 5 days after the yellow fever booster vaccination. The receptors were sampled from a young man who received the YFV17D yellow fever vaccine.

This clonotype has only a few counts. This chain links TRBV12-3 or TRBV12-4 with TRBJ1-1, with a weak D call TRBD1 (6 bases). The length of the CDR3 is 12 residues. Trimming left V 11 bases short and J 8 bases short, with 18 bases between. The CDR3 DNA sequence: TGTGCCGGCCACAGGGTACTAGGGGAAGCTTTCTTT. Translating it yields CAGHRVLGEAFF.

This clonotype has more than one count but fewer than ten. The chain recombines TRBV9 with TRBJ2-1; possibly TRBD2 for D (5 bases). The CDR3 spans 16 residues. CDR1 and CDR2 from the germline V gene are SGDLS and YYNGEE. V lost 0 bases and J lost 4, with 14 bases in between. As DNA, the CDR3 is TGTGCCAGCAGCGTAGGAGGGCAGGAGCTTTACAATGAGCAGTTCTTC. It codes for CASSVGGQELYNEQFF.

This clonotype was found a few times. The chain couples TRBV7-2 to TRBJ2-7; D gene ambiguous. Deletions cut 3 bases from V and 0 bases from J, with 6 bases between. Per germline, CDR1 SGHTA and CDR2 FQGNSA. The CDR3 covers 13 residues. The CDR3 nucleotides are TGTGCCAGCAGCTTTTACAACTCCTACGAGCAGTACTTC. Amino acid sequence: CASSFYNSYEQYF.

This clonotype was detected only a few times. This chain connects TRBV4-2 to TRBJ2-3, with D hard to call. This CDR3 comprises 14 residues. V lost 3 bases to trimming and J lost 5 bases, with 12 bases between them. The germline CDR1 and CDR2 sequences are LGHNA and YNFKEQ. The CDR3 loop is CASSQVSLGDTQYF. CDR3 in DNA: TGTGCCAGCAGCCAGGTATCGCTCGGAGATACGCAGTATTTT.

This clonotype was found a few times. The CDR3 is CASSAYRNSPLHF. CDR3 in DNA: TGTGCCAGCAGCGCGTACAGAAATTCACCCCTCCACTTT. The J gene is TRBJ1-6, the V gene TRBV9; no definite D call. CDR3 length equals 13 residues. Trimming took 3 bases from V and 7 from J, leaving 8 bases between them. Per the germline V gene, CDR1 is SGDLS and CDR2 is YYNGEE. The variable domain in full, completed from reference TRBV9 and TRBJ1-6, reads DSGVTQTPKHLITATGQRVTLRCSPRSGDLSVYWYQQSLDQGLQFLIQYYNGEERAKGNILERFSAQQFPDLHSELNLSSLELGDSALYFCASSAYRNSPLHFGNGTRLTVT.

The V and J genes are TRBV7-2 and TRBJ1-6, with D uncertain. This CDR3 has 16 residues. The germline gives CDR1 SGHTA, CDR2 FQGNSA. V was trimmed by 1 base and J by 8 bases, leaving 15 bases between them. In DNA form, the CDR3 reads TGTGCCAGCAGCTTAGTGGGCAGACAAGGAGATTCACCCCTCCACTTT. Translation: CASSLVGRQGDSPLHF.